Shown below are 10 T cell receptor beta chains from a single sample sequenced in a study of blood T cell repertoires in COVID-19. The protocol was immunoSEQ multiplex PCR, while the TCRdb copy is restricted to in-frame clones and leaves out a portion. Seen here are more than 65,000 clones, 87% observed once, and the top ten hold under 7%. The specimen sequenced was peripheral blood. The source of these receptors is a man in his fifties with active COVID-19.

The chain combines TRBV4-3 with TRBJ2-3; 9 bases fit TRBD2. The V segment lost 4 bases and the J segment 2 bases; nucleotides outside the gene matches: 7. This CDR3 spans 16 amino acids. Germline lookup yields CDR1 LGHNA and CDR2 YSLEER. In DNA, the CDR3 is TGCGCCAGCAGCCGCAAAAGCGGGGGGTACACAGATACGCAGTATTTT. Its translation: CASSRKSGGYTDTQYF.

This chain connects TRBV4-3 to TRBJ1-4, with a weak D call TRBD1 (5 bases). Trimming stripped 4 bases from V and 0 bases from J, with 18 bases between. The CDR3 runs to 18 residues. Per germline, CDR1 LGHNA and CDR2 YSLEER. CDR3 sequence: CASSPQPEQAATNEKLFF. CDR3 nucleotides: TGCGCCAGCAGCCCACAGCCAGAACAGGCAGCAACTAATGAAAAACTGTTTTTT.

V usage is TRBV19 and J usage is TRBJ1-2, with 9 bases identical to TRBD1. This CDR3 contains 14 residues. The ends lost 6 bases at V and 4 bases at J; junction bases unmatched: 6. Germline CDR1 LNHDA, CDR2 SQIVND (reference sequence). Here the CDR3 DNA reads TGTGCCAGTAGCCGGACAGGGGATCCCTATGGCTACACCTTC. As protein: CASSRTGDPYGYTF.

J is TRBJ1-1 and V is TRBV5-6; D is perhaps TRBD1 (6 bases). With 3 bases removed from V and 8 bases from J, the gap between germline ends came to 23 bases. The CDR3 length is 16 residues. Germline V gene lookup returns CDR1 SGHDT and CDR2 YYEEEE. This CDR3 is CASSSLYHREGGEAFF. In nucleotides, the CDR3 is TGTGCCAGCAGCTCCCTGTACCACAGGGAGGGGGGAGAAGCTTTCTTT.

This clone was detected a few times. For the CDR3, the DNA is TGTGCCAGCAGCTTGGTAACAGATTATTTCGTCGAGCAGTACTTC. This encodes CASSLVTDYFVEQYF. The V call is TRBV5-6, the J call TRBJ2-7; D gene unclear. CDR1 and CDR2 from the germline V gene are SGHDT and YYEEEE. The germline V and J ends were trimmed by 0 bases and 6 bases, with 16 bases remaining between them. This CDR3 has 15 amino acids.

The chain uses TRBV29-1 and TRBJ2-5; 8 bases fit TRBD2. The CDR3 is 14 residues long. In germline, CDR1 is SQVTM, CDR2 ANQGSEA. The V segment lost 4 bases and the J segment 4 bases; nucleotides outside the gene matches: 8. The DNA of the CDR3 is TGCAGCGTTGGGACATCGGGAGGGAGAGAGACCCAGTACTTC. Its translation is CSVGTSGGRETQYF.

On this clone itself: The sample has other DNA sequences that encode this CDR3 too. This chain uses TRBV19 with TRBJ1-5; D perhaps matches TRBD1 (6 bases). Germline CDR1 LNHDA, CDR2 SQIVND (reference sequence). The CDR3 has 17 residues. With 1 base removed from V and 4 bases from J, the gap between germline ends came to 17 bases. CDR3: CASSIVPTGLGNQPQHF. DNA for the CDR3: TGTGCCAGTAGTATAGTCCCCACAGGGCTTGGGAATCAGCCCCAGCATTTT.

This clone was observed a few times. The chain employs TRBV10-3 and TRBJ2-7; tentative D call: TRBD1 (6 bases). V gave up 3 bases and J gave up 2 bases, with 17 bases separating them. The CDR3 spans 16 residues. CDR1 and CDR2 (germline): ENHRY, SYGVKD. The CDR3 reads CAISEPHQGSAYEQYF. In DNA form, the CDR3 reads TGTGCCATCAGTGAACCGCATCAGGGGTCGGCCTACGAGCAGTACTTC.

The V gene is TRBV6-5, the J gene TRBJ1-1; 7 bases align to TRBD1. This CDR3 region has 12 residues. CDR1 and CDR2 from the germline V gene are MNHEY and SVGAGI. V dropped 6 bases and J dropped 4; count of bases not matched to a gene: 2. The CDR3 sequence: CASRTGTTEAFF. CDR3 DNA: TGTGCCAGCAGGACAGGGACCACTGAAGCTTTCTTT.

This chain links TRBV20-1 with TRBJ1-5; D remains unclear. In germline, CDR1 is DFQATT, CDR2 SNEGSKA (reference sequence). This CDR3 comprises 11 residues. Trimming removed 5 bases from V and 11 bases from J, with 13 bases in between. The chain's CDR3 is CSARHRVAQHF. CDR3 DNA: TGCAGTGCTCGCCATCGCGTGGCCCAGCATTTT.